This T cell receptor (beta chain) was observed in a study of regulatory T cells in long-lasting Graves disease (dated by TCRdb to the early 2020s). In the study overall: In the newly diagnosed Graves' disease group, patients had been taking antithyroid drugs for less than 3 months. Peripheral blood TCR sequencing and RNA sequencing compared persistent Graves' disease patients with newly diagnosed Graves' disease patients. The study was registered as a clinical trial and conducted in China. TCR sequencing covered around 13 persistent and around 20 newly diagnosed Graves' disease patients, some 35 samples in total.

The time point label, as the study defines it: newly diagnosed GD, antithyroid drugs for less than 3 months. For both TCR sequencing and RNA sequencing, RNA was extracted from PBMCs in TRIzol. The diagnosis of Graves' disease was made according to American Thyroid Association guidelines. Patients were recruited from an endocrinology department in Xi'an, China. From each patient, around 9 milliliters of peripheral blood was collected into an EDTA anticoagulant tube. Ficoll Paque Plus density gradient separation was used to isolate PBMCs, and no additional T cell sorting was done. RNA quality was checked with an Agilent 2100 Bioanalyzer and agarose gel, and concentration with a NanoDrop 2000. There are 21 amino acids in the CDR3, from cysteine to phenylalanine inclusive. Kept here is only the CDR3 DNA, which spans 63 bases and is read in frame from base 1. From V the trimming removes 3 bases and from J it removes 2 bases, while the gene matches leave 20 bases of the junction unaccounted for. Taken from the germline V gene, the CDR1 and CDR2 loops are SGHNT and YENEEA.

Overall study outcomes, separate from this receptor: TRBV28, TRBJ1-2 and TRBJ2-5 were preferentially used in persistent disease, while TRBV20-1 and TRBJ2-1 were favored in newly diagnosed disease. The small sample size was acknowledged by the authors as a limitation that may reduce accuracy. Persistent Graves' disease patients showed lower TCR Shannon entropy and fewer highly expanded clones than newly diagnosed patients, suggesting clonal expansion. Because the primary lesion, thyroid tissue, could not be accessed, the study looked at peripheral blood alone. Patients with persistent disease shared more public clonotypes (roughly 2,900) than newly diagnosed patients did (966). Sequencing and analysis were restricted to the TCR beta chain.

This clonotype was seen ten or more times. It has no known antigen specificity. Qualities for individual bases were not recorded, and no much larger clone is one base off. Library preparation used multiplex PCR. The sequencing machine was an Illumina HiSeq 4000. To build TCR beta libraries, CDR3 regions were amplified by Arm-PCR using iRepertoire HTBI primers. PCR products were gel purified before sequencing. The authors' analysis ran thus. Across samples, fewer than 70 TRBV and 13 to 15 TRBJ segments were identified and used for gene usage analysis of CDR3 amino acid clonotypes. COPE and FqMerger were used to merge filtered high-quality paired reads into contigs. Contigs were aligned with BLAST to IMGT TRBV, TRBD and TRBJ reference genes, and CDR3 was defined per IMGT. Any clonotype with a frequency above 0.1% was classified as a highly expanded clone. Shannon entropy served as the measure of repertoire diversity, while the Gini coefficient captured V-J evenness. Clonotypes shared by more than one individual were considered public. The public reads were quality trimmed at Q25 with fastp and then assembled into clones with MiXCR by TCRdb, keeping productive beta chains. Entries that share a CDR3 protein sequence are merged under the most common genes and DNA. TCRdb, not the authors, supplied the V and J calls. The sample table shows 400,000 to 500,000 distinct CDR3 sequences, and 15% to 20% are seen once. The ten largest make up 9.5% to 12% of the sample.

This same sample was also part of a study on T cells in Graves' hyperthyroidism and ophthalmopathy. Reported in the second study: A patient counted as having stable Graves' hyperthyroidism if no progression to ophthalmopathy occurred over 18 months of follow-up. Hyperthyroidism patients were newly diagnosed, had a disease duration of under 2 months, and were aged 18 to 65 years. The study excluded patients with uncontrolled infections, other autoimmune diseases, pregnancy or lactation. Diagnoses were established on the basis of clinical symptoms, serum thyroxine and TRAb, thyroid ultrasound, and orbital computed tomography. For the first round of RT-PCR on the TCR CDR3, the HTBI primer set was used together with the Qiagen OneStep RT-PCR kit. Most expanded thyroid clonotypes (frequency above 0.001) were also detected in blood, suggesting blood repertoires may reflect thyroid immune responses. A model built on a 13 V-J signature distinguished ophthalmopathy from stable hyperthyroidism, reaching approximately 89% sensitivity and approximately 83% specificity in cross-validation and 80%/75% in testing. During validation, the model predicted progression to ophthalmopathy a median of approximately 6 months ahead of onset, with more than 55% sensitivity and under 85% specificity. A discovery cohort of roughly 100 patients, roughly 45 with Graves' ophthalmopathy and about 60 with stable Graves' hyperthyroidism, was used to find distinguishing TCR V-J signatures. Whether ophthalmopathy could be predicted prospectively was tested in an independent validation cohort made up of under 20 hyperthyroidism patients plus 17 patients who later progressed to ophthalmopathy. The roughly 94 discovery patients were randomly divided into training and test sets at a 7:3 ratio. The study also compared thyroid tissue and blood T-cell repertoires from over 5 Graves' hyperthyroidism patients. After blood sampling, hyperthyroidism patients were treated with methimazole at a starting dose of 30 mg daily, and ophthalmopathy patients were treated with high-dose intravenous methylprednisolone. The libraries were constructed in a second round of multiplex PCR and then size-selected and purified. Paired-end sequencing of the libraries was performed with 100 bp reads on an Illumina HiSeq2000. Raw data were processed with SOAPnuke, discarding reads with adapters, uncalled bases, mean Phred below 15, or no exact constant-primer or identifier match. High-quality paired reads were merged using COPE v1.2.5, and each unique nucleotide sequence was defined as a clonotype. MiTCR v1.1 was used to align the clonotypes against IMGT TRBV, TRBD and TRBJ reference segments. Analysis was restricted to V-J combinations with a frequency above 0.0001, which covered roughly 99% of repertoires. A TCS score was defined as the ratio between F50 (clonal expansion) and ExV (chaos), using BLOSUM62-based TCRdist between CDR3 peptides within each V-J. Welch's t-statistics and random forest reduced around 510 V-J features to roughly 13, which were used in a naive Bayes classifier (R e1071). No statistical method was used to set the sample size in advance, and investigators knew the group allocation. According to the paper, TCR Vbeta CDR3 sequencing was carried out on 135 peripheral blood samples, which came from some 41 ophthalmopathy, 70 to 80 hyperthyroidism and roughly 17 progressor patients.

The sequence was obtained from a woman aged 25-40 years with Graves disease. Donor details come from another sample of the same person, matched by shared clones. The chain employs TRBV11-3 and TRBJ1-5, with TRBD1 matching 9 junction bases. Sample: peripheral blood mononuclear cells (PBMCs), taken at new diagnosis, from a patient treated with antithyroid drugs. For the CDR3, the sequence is CASSFGEGGTGLAVGNQPQHF. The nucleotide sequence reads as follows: TGTGCCAGCAGCTTCGGTGAAGGAGGGACAGGGTTAGCTGTAGGCAATCAGCCCCAGCATTTT.